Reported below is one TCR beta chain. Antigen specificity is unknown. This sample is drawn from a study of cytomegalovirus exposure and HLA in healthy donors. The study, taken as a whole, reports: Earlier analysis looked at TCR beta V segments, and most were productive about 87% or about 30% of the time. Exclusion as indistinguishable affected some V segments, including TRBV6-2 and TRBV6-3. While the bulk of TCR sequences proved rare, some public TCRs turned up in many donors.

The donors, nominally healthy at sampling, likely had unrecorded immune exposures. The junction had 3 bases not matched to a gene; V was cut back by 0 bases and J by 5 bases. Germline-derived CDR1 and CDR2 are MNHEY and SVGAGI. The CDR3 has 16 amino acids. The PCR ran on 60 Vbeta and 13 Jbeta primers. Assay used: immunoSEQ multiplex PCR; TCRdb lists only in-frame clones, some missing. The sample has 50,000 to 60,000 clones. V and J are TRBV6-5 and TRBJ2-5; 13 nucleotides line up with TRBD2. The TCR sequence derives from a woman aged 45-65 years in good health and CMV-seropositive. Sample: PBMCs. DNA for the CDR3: TGTGCCAGCAGTTACTCGGGACTAGCGGGACCTGAGACCCAGTACTTC. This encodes CASSYSGLAGPETQYF.